This T cell receptor beta chain stems from a study of blood T cell repertoires in COVID-19. About the study: Italy, Spain and the United States were the sources of the convalescent and acute COVID-19 samples. T cells, B-cell-depleted T cells, or PBMCs provided the cDNA or gDNA that served as material.

In the authors' methods: Nucleated cell counts were estimated from reference gene primer amplification. TCRdb's table, derived via immunoSEQ multiplex PCR, lists solely in-frame clones and lacks some. V, J and clone size were drawn from that table, and D and trimming were deduced from the DNA. The sample consists of fewer than 40,000 clones, roughly 90% of them appearing once. The sequence derives from a human donor in a cohort sampled during active COVID-19. Source material: peripheral blood.

The CDR3 nucleotides read TGTGCCAGCAGTTACCAAGGCAGGGAGGGCGGCTACACCTTC. Amino acids: CASSYQGREGGYTF. V usage is TRBV6-5 and J usage is TRBJ1-2; D possibly corresponds to TRBD1 (5 bases). Trimming left V 2 bases short and J 8 bases short, with 15 bases between. The CDR3 is made up of 14 amino acids. The V gene's germline CDR1 is MNHEY and CDR2 SVGAGI.